The 30 T cell receptor beta chains in this list originate from one sample, sequenced in a study of blood T cell repertoires in COVID-19. Clones were read by immunoSEQ multiplex PCR, and TCRdb kept only the in-frame ones, dropping some. Of a few hundred thousand clones listed, 85% are singletons. The sample was peripheral blood. The source of these receptors is a human donor in a cohort sampled during active COVID-19.

A word on this clone: Other nucleotide sequences in the sample specify the same CDR3. The chain combines TRBV5-1 with TRBJ2-2, with 7 bases matching TRBD1. Trimming cost V 2 bases and J 0 bases; bases outside gene matches: 4. CDR1 and CDR2 (germline): SGHRS, YFSETQ. This CDR3 region has 16 residues. This CDR3 reads CASSLATGANTGELFF. CDR3 sequence (DNA): TGCGCCAGCAGCTTAGCCACAGGGGCGAACACCGGGGAGCTGTTTTTT.

This clone was seen once. The chain employs TRBV15 and TRBJ1-3; D call uncertain. Looked up from germline, CDR1 is LNHNV and CDR2 is YYDKDF (reference sequence). The length of the CDR3 is 13 residues. V was cut by 8 bases and J by 4 bases, with 12 bases left in between. CDR3 bases: TGTGCCACCTCGTCCACCGCGGGAAACACCATATATTTT. It yields the protein CATSSTAGNTIYF.

This rearrangement joins TRBV29-1 to TRBJ2-7; 7 bases line up with TRBD1. Trimming took 6 bases from V and 2 from J; bases not matched to a gene: 4. CDR3 size: 12 residues. Germline CDR1 SQVTM, CDR2 ANQGSEA. The CDR3 reads CSVGTDAYEQYF. The DNA of the CDR3 is TGCAGCGTGGGGACAGATGCCTACGAGCAGTACTTC.

The chain links TRBV5-1 to TRBJ2-7, with TRBD2 identical over 7 bases. Germline V gene lookup returns CDR1 SGHRS and CDR2 YFSETQ. The CDR3 totals 14 residues. V shed 6 bases, J shed 6 bases, and the junction held 12 bases outside the gene matches. CDR3: CASTLATQSGEQYF. The CDR3 DNA reads as TGCGCCAGCACACTAGCGACACAGAGTGGCGAGCAGTACTTC.

This clone showed up just a few times. The V call is TRBV24-1, the J call TRBJ1-1; perhaps TRBD1 as D (6 bases). The CDR3 is made up of 15 amino acids. Germline V lookup: CDR1 KGHDR, CDR2 SFDVKD. V dropped 3 bases and J dropped 5 bases, with 15 bases sitting between them. In nucleotides, the CDR3 is TGTGCCACCAGTGATGTTTCGAAGGGGGATACTGAAGCTTTCTTT. It specifies CATSDVSKGDTEAFF.

The J gene is TRBJ1-1, the V gene TRBV20-1, with 9 bases aligning to TRBD1. The junction had 13 bases not matched to a gene; V was cut back by 6 bases and J by 11 bases. This CDR3 has 13 residues. The germline V gene encodes CDR1 DFQATT and CDR2 SNEGSKA (reference sequence). Here the CDR3 reads CSASHRGLVGAFF. CDR3 nucleotides: TGCAGTGCCAGTCACAGGGGGCTGGTGGGGGCTTTCTTT.

The chain joins TRBV19 to TRBJ2-3; TRBD1 aligns across 9 bases. The CDR3 spans 16 residues. Germline V gene lookup returns CDR1 LNHDA and CDR2 SQIVND (reference sequence). Unmatched junction bases numbered 12, after V lost 8 bases and J lost 3 bases. CDR3 loop: CASPPPGTGRTDTQYF. The CDR3 DNA follows: TGTGCCAGTCCCCCTCCGGGGACAGGGAGAACAGATACGCAGTATTTT.

The rearrangement links TRBV7-9 to TRBJ2-6; unclear D gene. V lost 6 bases and J lost 2, with 5 bases in between. The CDR3 has 13 amino acids. Germline CDR1 SEHNR, CDR2 FQNEAQ (reference sequence). The CDR3 DNA follows: TGTGCCAGCAGACCGGCTGGGGCCAACGTCCTGACTTTC. Its protein is CASRPAGANVLTF.

This chain joins TRBV5-1 and TRBJ1-1; 7 bases fit TRBD1. V shed 2 bases and J 5 bases; nucleotides not matched to a gene: 9. CDR1 is SGHRS, CDR2 YFSETQ, per germline. The CDR3 totals 15 residues. CDR3 region: CASSLTTGVETEAFF. CDR3 bases: TGCGCCAGCAGCTTAACAACAGGGGTTGAAACTGAAGCTTTCTTT. The variable domain in full, with the rest retrieved from reference TRBV5-1 and TRBJ1-1, is KAGVTQTPRYLIKTRGQQVTLSCSPISGHRSVSWYQQTPGQGLQFLFEYFSETQRNKGNFPGRFSGRQFSNSRSEMNVSTLELGDSALYLCASSLTTGVETEAFFGQGTRLTVV.

The chain combines TRBV7-9 with TRBJ1-5; D remains ambiguous. Per the germline V gene, CDR1 is SEHNR and CDR2 is FQNEAQ (reference sequence). CDR3 length: 14 residues. Deletions cut 1 base from V and 3 bases from J, with 7 bases between. In DNA form, the CDR3 reads TGTGCCAGCAGCTTAGGACACTCCAATCAGCCCCAGCATTTT. Protein product: CASSLGHSNQPQHF.

This sequence joins TRBV2 and TRBJ2-2, with TRBD2 as a possible D gene (5 bases). Germline CDR1 reads SNHLY; CDR2 reads FYNNEI. With 2 bases removed from V and 6 bases from J, the gap between germline ends came to 10 bases. The CDR3 extends over 14 amino acids. CDR3 sequence (DNA): TGTGCCAGCAGTGAATTGGGAGTCCCCGGGGAGCTGTTTTTT. Encoded protein: CASSELGVPGELFF.

This clone has more than one count but fewer than ten. V and J are TRBV5-1 and TRBJ1-3; D is ambiguous. This CDR3 is 16 amino acids long. Trimming removed 4 bases from V and 0 bases from J, with 14 bases in between. From germline, CDR1 is SGHRS and CDR2 YFSETQ. CDR3 amino acids: CASSPSTGSSGNTIYF. The CDR3 DNA sequence: TGCGCCAGCAGCCCTTCGACGGGGAGCTCTGGAAACACCATATATTTT.

The V gene is TRBV27, the J gene TRBJ2-2, with D hard to call. This CDR3 spans 13 amino acids. Germline V CDR1 and CDR2: MNHEY, SMNVEV (reference sequence). Deletions cut 5 bases from V and 8 bases from J, with 12 bases between. CDR3 bases: TGTGCCAGCAGTCAACTTACCCCTGGGGAGCTGTTTTTT. It encodes CASSQLTPGELFF.

The rearrangement links TRBV6-5 to TRBJ2-3, with D maybe TRBD2 (6 bases). Germline V gene data show CDR1 as MNHEY and CDR2 as SVGAGI. The CDR3 is 13 residues long. With 0 bases removed from V and 9 bases from J, the gap between germline ends came to 10 bases. DNA for the CDR3: TGTGCCAGCAGTTACTCGATTGGGGGGACGCAGTATTTT. Translating gives CASSYSIGGTQYF.

The chain uses TRBV19 and TRBJ2-5; TRBD2 aligns across 8 bases. Germline V gene lookup returns CDR1 LNHDA and CDR2 SQIVND (reference sequence). The V segment lost 5 bases and the J segment 4 bases; nucleotides outside the gene matches: 0. This CDR3 has 12 residues. The CDR3 DNA reads TGTGCCAGTAGTCGGGGGGGAGAGACCCAGTACTTC. As protein: CASSRGGETQYF. Supplemented by reference TRBV19 and TRBJ2-5, the full variable domain reads DGGITQSPKYLFRKEGQNVTLSCEQNLNHDAMYWYRQDPGQGLRLIYYSQIVNDFQKGDIAEGYSVSREKKESFPLTVTSAQKNPTAFYLCASSRGGETQYFGPGTRLLVL.

The rearrangement uses TRBV15 and TRBJ1-1; maybe TRBD1 (6 bases). The V and J ends lost 9 bases and 3 bases respectively, with 11 bases between them. The CDR3 totals 12 residues. Germline values: CDR1 LNHNV, CDR2 YYDKDF (reference sequence). The CDR3 nucleotides are TGTGCCACGGCAGGGGTGGACACTGAAGCTTTCTTT. Translating gives CATAGVDTEAFF. Drawing the rest from reference TRBV15 and TRBJ1-1, the complete variable domain is DAMVIQNPRYQVTQFGKPVTLSCSQTLNHNVMYWYQQKSSQAPKLLFHYYDKDFNNEADTPDNFQSRRPNTSFCFLDIRSPGLGDTAMYLCATAGVDTEAFFGQGTRLTVV.

The chain employs TRBV5-1 and TRBJ2-5; 8 bases line up with TRBD1. The length of the CDR3 is 15 residues. Trimming took 4 bases from V and 5 from J; bases not matched to a gene: 10. Germline CDR1 and CDR2: SGHRS and YFSETQ. This CDR3 reads CASSPQGALGETQYF. CDR3 nucleotide sequence: TGCGCCAGCAGCCCGCAGGGGGCGCTTGGGGAGACCCAGTACTTC.

V gene TRBV19 combines with J gene TRBJ2-7; unclear D gene. The V and J ends lost 6 bases and 0 bases respectively, with 9 bases between them. This CDR3 contains 13 residues. The germline CDR1 and CDR2 sequences are LNHDA and SQIVND (reference sequence). The CDR3 coding sequence is TGTGCCAGTAGCTTCACTACCTCCTACGAGCAGTACTTC. Its translation is CASSFTTSYEQYF. The full variable domain, in which reference TRBV19 and TRBJ2-7 provide the parts outside the CDR3, is DGGITQSPKYLFRKEGQNVTLSCEQNLNHDAMYWYRQDPGQGLRLIYYSQIVNDFQKGDIAEGYSVSREKKESFPLTVTSAQKNPTAFYLCASSFTTSYEQYFGPGTRLTVT.

V usage is TRBV19 and J usage is TRBJ1-2; perhaps TRBD1 as D (6 bases). Trimming left V 6 bases short and J 8 bases short, with 22 bases between. Germline CDR1 LNHDA, CDR2 SQIVND (reference sequence). CDR3 length: 15 amino acids. The CDR3 is CASSPQIGGPRGYTF. CDR3 coding DNA: TGTGCCAGTAGCCCACAAATAGGGGGACCTCGGGGCTACACCTTC.

V gene TRBV6-5 combines with J gene TRBJ2-2; 7 nucleotides align to TRBD1. Germline CDR1 and CDR2: MNHEY and SVGAGI. Unmatched junction bases numbered 5, after V lost 4 bases and J lost 3 bases. CDR3 length: 15 amino acids. DNA of the CDR3: TGTGCCAGCAGTTTTCAACAGGGGTACACCGGGGAGCTGTTTTTT. Amino acids: CASSFQQGYTGELFF.

This chain joins TRBV19 and TRBJ1-1; D is ambiguous. Germline CDR1 and CDR2: LNHDA and SQIVND (reference sequence). The CDR3 is made up of 12 amino acids. Trimming left V 5 bases short and J 1 base short, with 5 bases between. Here the CDR3 DNA reads TGTGCCAGTAGTTGGCCGAACACTGAAGCTTTCTTT. Translated, it gives CASSWPNTEAFF.

The chain links TRBV3-1 (or the pseudogene TRBV3-2) to TRBJ2-1; TRBD2 agrees at 8 bases. The CDR3 consists of 15 residues. CDR1 LGHDT and CDR2 YNNKEL come from the germline V gene (reference sequence). Unmatched junction bases numbered 7, after V lost 5 bases and J lost 4 bases. The CDR3 DNA follows: TGTGCCAGCAGCTCCAGCGGGGGCCCTTACAATGAGCAGTTCTTC. Translating gives CASSSSGGPYNEQFF.

The chain combines TRBV4-1 with TRBJ2-4, with 9 bases matching TRBD1. The germline V gene encodes CDR1 MGHRA and CDR2 YSYEKL. Trimming cost V 0 bases and J 0 bases; bases outside gene matches: 9. The CDR3 is 19 amino acids. CDR3 loop: CASSQEGQGISLAKNIQYF. The CDR3, as DNA: TGCGCCAGCAGCCAAGAGGGACAGGGAATTAGTCTAGCCAAAAACATTCAGTACTTC.

Concerning this clone itself: In the same sample, other DNA sequences code for this CDR3. The rearrangement joins TRBV19 to TRBJ2-2, with 7 bases lining up with TRBD1. Germline values: CDR1 LNHDA, CDR2 SQIVND (reference sequence). This CDR3 has 15 amino acids. Trimming cost V 4 bases and J 0 bases; bases outside gene matches: 2. CDR3 residues: CASSTGQTNTGELFF. CDR3 nucleotide sequence: TGTGCCAGTAGTACGGGACAGACGAACACCGGGGAGCTGTTTTTT.

V and J are TRBV6-5 and TRBJ2-1, with a weak D call TRBD2 (5 bases). V lost 2 bases, J lost 0 bases, and 8 bases lay in between. Germline V CDR1 and CDR2: MNHEY, SVGAGI. This CDR3 spans 15 amino acids. The CDR3 DNA sequence: TGTGCCAGCAGTTACGGAGGTAGCTCCTACAATGAGCAGTTCTTC. Encoded protein: CASSYGGSSYNEQFF.

This chain joins TRBV30 and TRBJ1-1; 9 bases map to TRBD1. CDR1 and CDR2 from the germline V gene are GTSNPN and SVGIG (reference sequence). The trim removed 5 bases at V and 1 base at J, leaving 2 bases unmatched. The CDR3 has 13 residues. This chain's CDR3 is CAWETGGNTEAFF. The CDR3 nucleotides read TGTGCCTGGGAGACAGGGGGGAACACTGAAGCTTTCTTT.

The chain couples TRBV14 to TRBJ2-2, with TRBD1 as a possible D gene (5 bases). This CDR3 is 15 amino acids long. V was clipped by 5 bases and J by 1 base, with 11 bases between them. CDR1 and CDR2 (germline): SGHDN, FVKESK. The CDR3 nucleotides read TGTGCCAGCAGCATCCTTCAGGGGAACACCGGGGAGCTGTTTTTT. The encoded protein is CASSILQGNTGELFF.

The rearrangement uses TRBV9 and TRBJ1-6, with no clear D. The CDR3 has 15 amino acids. Between the trimmed V and J ends, which lost 3 bases and 5 bases, there was a span of 12 bases. Germline loops: CDR1 SGDLS, CDR2 YYNGEE. The CDR3 sequence is CASSGTLADNSPLHF. The CDR3, as DNA: TGTGCCAGCAGCGGGACTCTCGCGGATAATTCACCCCTCCACTTT.

This clone was counted a single time. The chain recombines TRBV6-5 with TRBJ2-7, with D possibly TRBD1 on 6 matching bases. Trimming took off 3 bases at V and 4 bases at J, with 13 bases between the two ends. There are 14 residues in the CDR3. Germline V gene lookup returns CDR1 MNHEY and CDR2 SVGAGI. This CDR3 is CASSYSRDKYEQYF. The CDR3 nucleotides read TGTGCCAGCAGTTATTCCCGGGACAAGTACGAGCAGTACTTC.

This chain connects TRBV7-9 to TRBJ1-4, with TRBD1 matching over 7 bases. Looked up from germline, CDR1 is SEHNR and CDR2 is FQNEAQ (reference sequence). J gave up 1 base and V 7 bases, and 9 bases lay outside the gene matches. The CDR3 runs 16 residues. Here the CDR3 DNA reads TGTGCCAGCACGCAAGGGGGCGCCGGAACTAATGAAAAACTGTTTTTT. Translating it yields CASTQGGAGTNEKLFF.